The rows below give T cell receptor beta chains drawn from one sample of a study of CD4 T cells in relation to SARS-CoV-2 and coronaviruses. Their antigens are not known. Method: immunoSEQ multiplex PCR; TCRdb's copy keeps in-frame clones and lacks some. The table lists approximately 20,000 clones, 75% to 85% of them singletons. The sequencing sample was made of CD4+ T cells from PBMCs, cultured in vitro. These receptors were obtained from a human donor in good health. The CDR3 runs from the conserved cysteine through the conserved F or W. Fields, in order: D gene, clone size, J gene, V gene, CDR3 protein, CDR3 DNA. D genes are given only for firm matches. Size values are once, few and many counts, or a class for expanded clones, and some rows have none.

d_gene: -
abundance: -
j_gene: TRBJ1-1
v_gene: TRBV6-6
CDR3aa: CASSRRGGEAFF
CDR3nt: TGTGCCAGCAGCCGCCGAGGAGGTGAAGCTTTCTTT

d_gene: TRBD1
abundance: -
j_gene: TRBJ1-2
v_gene: TRBV15
CDR3aa: CATSRVIQGDYGYTF
CDR3nt: TGTGCCACCAGCAGAGTGATCCAGGGGGACTATGGCTACACCTTC

d_gene: TRBD1
abundance: -
j_gene: TRBJ1-6
v_gene: TRBV28
CDR3aa: CASSFSGTGVSPLHF
CDR3nt: TGTGCCAGCAGTTTCTCCGGGACAGGGGTTTCACCCCTCCACTTT

d_gene: TRBD2
abundance: -
j_gene: TRBJ2-3
v_gene: TRBV4-2
CDR3aa: CASSQDASGGRADTQYF
CDR3nt: TGTGCCAGCAGCCAAGACGCTAGCGGGGGTCGGGCGGATACGCAGTATTTT

d_gene: TRBD1
abundance: -
j_gene: TRBJ2-7
v_gene: TRBV4-1
CDR3aa: CASSPPPRTTGGGLGHSYEQYF
CDR3nt: TGCGCCAGCAGCCCCCCTCCGAGGACGACAGGGGGCGGTTTGGGACACTCCTACGAGCAGTACTTC

d_gene: -
abundance: -
j_gene: TRBJ1-3
v_gene: TRBV20-1
CDR3aa: CSARDLNTIYF
CDR3nt: TGCAGTGCTAGAGATTTAAACACCATATATTTT

d_gene: TRBD2
abundance: few
j_gene: TRBJ2-3
v_gene: TRBV5-1
CDR3aa: CASSSGREGDTQYF
CDR3nt: TGCGCCAGCAGCTCAGGGCGGGAGGGTGATACGCAGTATTTT

d_gene: -
abundance: -
j_gene: TRBJ1-1
v_gene: TRBV7-3
CDR3aa: CASSLPPGPAFF
CDR3nt: TGTGCCAGCAGCTTACCCCCAGGGCCGGCTTTCTTT

d_gene: TRBD1
abundance: -
j_gene: TRBJ1-1
v_gene: TRBV5-4
CDR3aa: CASSRDRGIETEAFF
CDR3nt: TGTGCCAGCAGCCGGGACAGGGGGATCGAAACTGAAGCTTTCTTT

d_gene: TRBD1
abundance: once
j_gene: TRBJ2-7
v_gene: TRBV27
CDR3aa: CASSFSGTGPYEQYF
CDR3nt: TGTGCCAGCAGTTTCTCCGGGACAGGGCCCTACGAGCAGTACTTC

d_gene: TRBD1
abundance: once
j_gene: TRBJ2-5
v_gene: TRBV5-1
CDR3aa: CASSVQGVGETQYF
CDR3nt: TGCGCCAGCAGCGTACAGGGGGTTGGAGAGACCCAGTACTTC

d_gene: -
abundance: few
j_gene: TRBJ2-5
v_gene: TRBV5-4
CDR3aa: CASSLSGGQETQYF
CDR3nt: TGTGCCAGCAGCTTATCGGGCGGCCAAGAGACCCAGTACTTC

d_gene: -
abundance: -
j_gene: TRBJ1-2
v_gene: TRBV3-1/TRBV3-2
CDR3aa: CASSQQLASGGYTF
CDR3nt: TGTGCCAGCAGCCAACAACTGGCTTCTGGAGGCTACACCTTC

d_gene: -
abundance: once
j_gene: TRBJ2-7
v_gene: TRBV4-3
CDR3aa: CASSQDIGTPTYEQYF
CDR3nt: TGCGCCAGCAGCCAAGATATAGGGACACCTACCTACGAGCAGTACTTC

d_gene: -
abundance: -
j_gene: TRBJ1-6
v_gene: TRBV6-5
CDR3aa: CASRRGTLRDSPLHF
CDR3nt: TGTGCCAGCCGGAGGGGGACACTCAGGGATTCACCCCTCCACTTT

d_gene: -
abundance: -
j_gene: TRBJ1-1
v_gene: TRBV3-1/TRBV3-2
CDR3aa: CASSRGLFTEAFF
CDR3nt: TGTGCCAGCAGCAGGGGGTTGTTCACTGAAGCTTTCTTT

d_gene: -
abundance: -
j_gene: TRBJ2-3
v_gene: TRBV10-3
CDR3aa: CAISARDGDTDTQYF
CDR3nt: TGTGCCATCAGTGCTCGGGACGGAGACACAGATACGCAGTATTTT

d_gene: -
abundance: once
j_gene: TRBJ2-5
v_gene: TRBV6-1
CDR3aa: CASSEGETQYF
CDR3nt: TGTGCCAGCAGTGAAGGAGAGACCCAGTACTTC

d_gene: TRBD1
abundance: -
j_gene: TRBJ1-2
v_gene: TRBV28
CDR3aa: CASSAPGGANYGYTF
CDR3nt: TGTGCCAGCAGCGCTCCAGGGGGTGCTAACTATGGCTACACCTTC

d_gene: -
abundance: -
j_gene: TRBJ2-3
v_gene: TRBV9
CDR3aa: CASSPKRASGTDTQYF
CDR3nt: TGTGCCAGCAGCCCCAAACGGGCTAGCGGCACAGATACGCAGTATTTT

d_gene: TRBD2
abundance: -
j_gene: TRBJ2-7
v_gene: TRBV11-2
CDR3aa: CASSLGPSGTYEQYF
CDR3nt: TGTGCCAGCAGCTTAGGTCCTAGCGGAACCTACGAGCAGTACTTC

d_gene: -
abundance: -
j_gene: TRBJ2-5
v_gene: TRBV24-1
CDR3aa: CATRGGAGQETQYF
CDR3nt: TGTGCCACCAGGGGGGGAGCTGGTCAAGAGACCCAGTACTTC

d_gene: -
abundance: once
j_gene: TRBJ2-1
v_gene: TRBV7-9
CDR3aa: CASSWGNEQFF
CDR3nt: TGTGCCAGCAGTTGGGGAAATGAGCAGTTCTTC

d_gene: -
abundance: -
j_gene: TRBJ2-3
v_gene: TRBV5-4
CDR3aa: CASSVGQRPDTQYF
CDR3nt: TGTGCCAGCAGCGTGGGACAACGGCCAGATACGCAGTATTTT

d_gene: -
abundance: few
j_gene: TRBJ2-5
v_gene: TRBV11-2
CDR3aa: CASSPPAGRQETQYF
CDR3nt: TGTGCCAGCAGCCCCCCGGCAGGGCGACAAGAGACCCAGTACTTC

d_gene: TRBD2
abundance: -
j_gene: TRBJ2-1
v_gene: TRBV10-3
CDR3aa: CAISESGSGADNEQFF
CDR3nt: TGTGCCATCAGTGAGTCAGGTAGCGGGGCAGACAATGAGCAGTTCTTC

d_gene: -
abundance: -
j_gene: TRBJ2-1
v_gene: TRBV7-2
CDR3aa: CASSLDWLTNEQFF
CDR3nt: TGTGCCAGCAGCTTAGACTGGCTCACCAATGAGCAGTTCTTC

d_gene: TRBD1
abundance: -
j_gene: TRBJ1-4
v_gene: TRBV27
CDR3aa: CASSRGDRGNEKLFF
CDR3nt: TGTGCCAGCAGCAGAGGGGACAGGGGTAATGAAAAACTGTTTTTT